What follows is one T cell receptor beta chain and its context. TCRdb's table, derived via immunoSEQ multiplex PCR, lists solely in-frame clones and lacks some. The sample includes approximately 280,000 clones, roughly nine tenths of them seen just once. The source of the sample is a study of blood T cell repertoires in COVID-19. The wider study: The cDNA or gDNA used as material had been derived from T cells, B-cell-depleted T cells, or PBMCs.

The length of the CDR3 is 15 residues. V was pared by 1 base and J by 3 bases, with 13 bases between. Germline CDR1 and CDR2: SGHTA and FQGNSA. This TCR derives from a woman aged 55-70 years who had recovered from COVID-19. Material: PBMCs or T cells enriched from blood (not recorded which). This sequence joins TRBV7-2 and TRBJ2-7, with D maybe TRBD2 (5 bases). The CDR3 loop reads CASSLGGSGGYEQYF. The CDR3 nucleotides read TGTGCCAGCAGCTTAGGAGGGAGCGGAGGCTACGAGCAGTACTTC.